This TCR beta chain came from a study of cytomegalovirus exposure and HLA in healthy donors. General study results and limits: Later findings reportedly placed an Asian-associated ancestry cluster below the approximately 650-donor mean for N-insertions. CMV serostatus was the only immune exposure information that was available. One variant, a missense change in DCLRE1C, was linked in a later analysis to TCR beta V- and J-gene trimming.

The junction had 9 bases not matched to a gene; V was cut back by 4 bases and J by 1 base. The length of the CDR3 is 17 residues. Germline CDR1 and CDR2: SGHTA and FQGNSA. Samples came from healthy bone marrow donors. The study ran its PCR with 60 Vbeta and 13 Jbeta primers. The data were produced by immunoSEQ multiplex PCR, yet TCRdb's version contains in-frame clones alone and is incomplete. The data hold 150,000 to 200,000 clones, with around 75% observed a single time. A note on this clone: The antigen remains unidentified.

The rearrangement links TRBV7-2 to TRBJ2-3; 9 bases are a match to TRBD1. The sequencing sample was made of PBMCs. The sequence was obtained from a woman between 45 and 65 years old in good health and CMV-seronegative. CDR3 sequence: CASSWTTGGIGTDTQYF. CDR3 DNA: TGTGCCAGCAGCTGGACTACAGGGGGCATAGGCACAGATACGCAGTATTTT. The entire variable domain, with the rest obtained from reference TRBV7-2 and TRBJ2-3, is as follows: GAGVSQSPSNKVTEKGKDVELRCDPISGHTALYWYRQSLGQGLEFLIYFQGNSAPDKSGLPSDRFSAERTGGSVSTLTIQRTQQEDSAVYLCASSWTTGGIGTDTQYFGPGTRLTVL.